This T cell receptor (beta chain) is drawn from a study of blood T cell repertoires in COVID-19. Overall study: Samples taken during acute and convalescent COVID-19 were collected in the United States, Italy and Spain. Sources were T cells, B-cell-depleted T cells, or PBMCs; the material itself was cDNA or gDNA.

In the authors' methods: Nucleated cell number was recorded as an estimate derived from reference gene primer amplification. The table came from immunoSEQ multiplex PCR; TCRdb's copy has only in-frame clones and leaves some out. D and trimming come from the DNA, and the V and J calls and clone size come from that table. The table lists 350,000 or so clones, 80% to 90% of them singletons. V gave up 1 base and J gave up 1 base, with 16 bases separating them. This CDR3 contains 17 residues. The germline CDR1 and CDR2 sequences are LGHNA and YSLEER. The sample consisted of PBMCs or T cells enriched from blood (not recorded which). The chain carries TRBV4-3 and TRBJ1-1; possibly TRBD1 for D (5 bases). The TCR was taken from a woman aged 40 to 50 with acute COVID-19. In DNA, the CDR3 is TGCGCCAGCAGCCAAGGCGGGGGTTTGGGATCGAACACTGAAGCTTTCTTT. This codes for CASSQGGGLGSNTEAFF.